The clone carrying this T cell receptor (beta chain) appeared a single time. Its antigen is not identified. Germline V gene lookup returns CDR1 ENHRY and CDR2 SYGVKD. Trimming cost V 6 bases and J 5 bases; bases outside gene matches: 10. This CDR3 contains 15 residues. The data belong to a study of cytomegalovirus exposure and HLA in healthy donors. Study at large: The 130 or so validation repertoires, a later analysis reported, used the same platform as the 600 to 850 repertoires from the first cohort. Findings and caveats of the study: The tendency of first-cohort TCR clusters to co-occur in the roughly 120 validation repertoires was identified by a subsequent analysis.

While the first cohort had 600 to 750 subjects, the donors belonged to the separate validation cohort of roughly 130 subjects. Generated by immunoSEQ multiplex PCR, the TCRdb table keeps only in-frame clones and is missing some. The sample has 150,000 to 200,000 clones, around four fifths seen once; the top ten hold around 2.5%. Sequenced: PBMCs. This chain joins TRBV10-3 and TRBJ2-5, with 9 bases matching TRBD1. This TCR was sampled from a man between 25 and 39 years old in good health and CMV-seropositive. CDR3 loop: CAIRETGGRHETQYF. In nucleotides, the CDR3 is TGTGCCATCAGGGAAACAGGGGGCCGACACGAGACCCAGTACTTC.